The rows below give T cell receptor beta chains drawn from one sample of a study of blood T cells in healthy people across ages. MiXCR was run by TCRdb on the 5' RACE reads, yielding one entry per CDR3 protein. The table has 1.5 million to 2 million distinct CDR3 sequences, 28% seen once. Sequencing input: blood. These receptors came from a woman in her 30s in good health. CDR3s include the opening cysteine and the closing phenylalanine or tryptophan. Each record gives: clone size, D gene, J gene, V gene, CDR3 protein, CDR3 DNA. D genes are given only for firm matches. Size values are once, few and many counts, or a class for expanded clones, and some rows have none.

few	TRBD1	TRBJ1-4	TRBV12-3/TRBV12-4	CASSSQQGSNEKLFF	TGTGCCAGCAGCTCCCAACAGGGGTCTAATGAAAAACTGTTTTTT
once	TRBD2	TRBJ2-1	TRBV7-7	CASSLRMSGGAGEDEQFF	TGTGCCAGCAGCTTAAGGATGAGCGGGGGGGCCGGCGAAGATGAGCAGTTCTTC
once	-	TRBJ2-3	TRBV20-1	CSARGATPRNTQYF	TGCAGTGCTAGAGGGGCCACACCCCGAAATACGCAGTATTTT
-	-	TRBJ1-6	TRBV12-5	CASGPGTHDLHF	TGTGCTAGTGGTCCGGGGACCCACGACCTCCACTTT
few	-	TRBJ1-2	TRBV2	CASSDGDGYPNYGYTF	TGTGCCAGCAGTGACGGGGACGGGTACCCTAACTATGGCTACACCTTC
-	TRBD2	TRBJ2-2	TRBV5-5	CASSWGGLAVNTGELFF	TGTGCCAGCAGCTGGGGGGGACTAGCGGTTAACACCGGGGAGCTGTTTTTT
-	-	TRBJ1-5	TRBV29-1	CSVQETYSNQPQHF	TGCAGCGTTCAGGAGACCTATAGCAATCAGCCCCAGCATTTT
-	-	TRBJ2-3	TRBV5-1	CASSFDIATDTQYF	TGCGCCAGCAGCTTCGATATAGCGACAGATACGCAGTATTTT
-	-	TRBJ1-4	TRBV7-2	CASSLVARGNEKLFF	TGTGCCAGCAGCTTAGTTGCAAGGGGTAATGAAAAACTGTTTTTT
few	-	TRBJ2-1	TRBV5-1	CASSQSVDQVGQFF	TGCGCCAGCAGCCAATCCGTGGATCAGGTCGGGCAGTTCTTC
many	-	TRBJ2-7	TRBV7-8	CASTTQGYFGEQYF	TGTGCCAGCACCACCCAGGGGTATTTCGGCGAGCAGTACTTC
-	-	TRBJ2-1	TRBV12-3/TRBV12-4	CASGAAGGQFF	TGTGCCAGCGGGGCCGCTGGGGGGCAGTTCTTC
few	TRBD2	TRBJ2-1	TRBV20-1	CSARDQGGGIYNEQFF	TGCAGTGCTAGAGATCAAGGCGGGGGGATCTACAATGAGCAGTTCTTC
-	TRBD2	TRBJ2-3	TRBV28	CASSLPPLAGEGSQYF	TGTGCCAGCAGTTTACCCCCCTTAGCGGGGGAAGGCTCGCAGTATTTT
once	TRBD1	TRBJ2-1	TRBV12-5	CASGQTGQGPYNEQFF	TGTGCTAGTGGTCAGACGGGACAGGGACCCTACAATGAGCAGTTCTTC
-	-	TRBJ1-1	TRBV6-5	CDSSYSGRKQTEAFF	TGTGACAGCAGTTACTCTGGTCGGAAACAGACTGAAGCTTTCTTT
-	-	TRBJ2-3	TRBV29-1	CSAEGHEGTDTQYF	TGCAGCGCCGAAGGGCATGAGGGGACAGATACGCAGTATTTT
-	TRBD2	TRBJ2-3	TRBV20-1	CSARGLAGRGDTDTQYF	TGCAGTGCTAGAGGGCTAGCGGGGAGAGGTGACACAGATACGCAGTATTTT
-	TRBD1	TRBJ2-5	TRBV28	CASSSKQGGVTQYF	TGTGCCAGCAGTTCCAAACAGGGGGGAGTGACCCAGTACTTC
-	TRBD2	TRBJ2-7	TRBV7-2	CASSLVAGGPNEQYF	TGTGCCAGCAGCTTAGTAGCGGGAGGCCCCAACGAGCAGTACTTC
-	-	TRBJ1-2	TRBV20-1	CSASFRMSNGYTF	TGCAGTGCTAGTTTCCGGATGAGTAATGGCTACACCTTC
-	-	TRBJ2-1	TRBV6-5	CASRPRESYNEQFF	TGTGCCAGCAGACCCCGGGAGTCGTACAATGAGCAGTTCTTC
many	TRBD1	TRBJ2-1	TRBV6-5	CASGADRGLYNEQFF	TGTGCCAGCGGGGCCGACAGGGGCTTATACAATGAGCAGTTCTTC
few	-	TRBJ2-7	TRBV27	CASRSGVSYDEQYF	TGTGCCAGCAGGAGTGGGGTTAGCTACGACGAGCAGTACTTC
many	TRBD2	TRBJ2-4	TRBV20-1	CSAPLVPAGGVRAKNIQYF	TGCAGTGCTCCCCTTGTTCCAGCGGGGGGAGTTAGGGCCAAAAACATTCAGTACTTC
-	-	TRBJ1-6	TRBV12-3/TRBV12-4	CASSQGLLRSSPLHF	TGTGCCAGCAGCCAAGGACTGTTACGGAGCTCACCCCTCCACTTT